This T cell receptor beta chain was sequenced during a study of blood T cell repertoires in COVID-19. In the study overall: Whether acute or convalescent, the COVID-19 samples came from the United States, Italy and Spain. PBMCs, B-cell-depleted T cells, or T cells provided the cDNA or gDNA that made up the material.

Trimming took 3 bases from V and 3 from J; bases not matched to a gene: 9. The CDR3 contains 16 residues. CDR1 SGDLS and CDR2 YYNGEE come from the germline V gene. Authors' analysis steps: The assay estimated nucleated cells by amplifying reference gene primers. TCRdb's table, derived via immunoSEQ multiplex PCR, lists solely in-frame clones and lacks some. V and J calls and clone size are as listed in that table; D and trimming were resolved from the DNA. This table holds 280,000 or so clones, 75% to 90% found once. This clonotype was sampled from a woman younger than 45 who had recovered from COVID-19. Material for sequencing was peripheral blood. The chain links TRBV9 to TRBJ2-3, with 8 positions matching TRBD1. This chain's CDR3 is CASSAHSGQATDTQYF. CDR3 in DNA: TGTGCCAGCAGCGCGCATTCGGGACAGGCGACAGATACGCAGTATTTT.